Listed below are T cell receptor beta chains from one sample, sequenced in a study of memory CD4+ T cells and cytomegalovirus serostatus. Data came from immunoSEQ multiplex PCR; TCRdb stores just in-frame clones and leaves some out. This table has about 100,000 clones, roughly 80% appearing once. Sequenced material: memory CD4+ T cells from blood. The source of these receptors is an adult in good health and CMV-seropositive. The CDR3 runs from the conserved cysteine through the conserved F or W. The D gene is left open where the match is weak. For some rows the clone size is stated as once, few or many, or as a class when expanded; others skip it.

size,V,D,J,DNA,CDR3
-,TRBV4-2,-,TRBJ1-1,TGTGCCAGCAGCCAAGAAAGTTCGACCTCGAGAAGAGCTTTCTTT,CASSQESSTSRRAFF
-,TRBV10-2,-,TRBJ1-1,TGCGCCAGCAGTGAGCGGGGGAACACTGAAGCTTTCTTT,CASSERGNTEAFF
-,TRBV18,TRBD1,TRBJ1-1,TGTGCCAGCCAGGGGCAGGGGGACACTGAAGCTTTCTTT,CASQGQGDTEAFF
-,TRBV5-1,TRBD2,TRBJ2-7,TGCGCCAGCAGCTTGGCCCTAGCGGGAGGGTTCGAGCAGTACTTC,CASSLALAGGFEQYF
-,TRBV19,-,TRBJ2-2,TGTGCCAGTAGTCCCTCTGGCATCACCGGGGAGCTGTTTTTT,CASSPSGITGELFF
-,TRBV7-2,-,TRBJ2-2,TGTGCCAGCAGCTTAGCGCGAGGGGCCGGGGAGCTGTTTTTT,CASSLARGAGELFF
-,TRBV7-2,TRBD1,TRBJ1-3,TGTGCCAGCAGCTTCGAGACAGGGACTGGAAACACCATATATTTT,CASSFETGTGNTIYF
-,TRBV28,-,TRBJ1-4,TGTGCCAGCAGTTCCCCGGGGGACGCTAATGAAAAACTGTTTTTT,CASSSPGDANEKLFF
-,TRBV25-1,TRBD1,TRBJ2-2,TGTGCCACCTCCCGGGACAGCTTCACCGGGGAGCTGTTTTTT,CATSRDSFTGELFF
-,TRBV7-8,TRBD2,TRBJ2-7,TGTGCCAGCAGCTTAGCGTTGGCTAGCGGTGCTTGGGAGCAGTACTTC,CASSLALASGAWEQYF
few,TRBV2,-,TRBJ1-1,TGTGCCAGCAGTGGGGCAGGGATGACTGAAGCTTTCTTT,CASSGAGMTEAFF
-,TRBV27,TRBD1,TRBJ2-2,TGTGCCAGCAGAAACAGGGGTGGGTCCGGGGAGCTGTTTTTT,CASRNRGGSGELFF
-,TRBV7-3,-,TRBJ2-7,TGTGCCAGCAGCTTAGTGTCAGGGGGGTCGGACGAGCAGTACTTC,CASSLVSGGSDEQYF
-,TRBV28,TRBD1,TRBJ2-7,TGTGCCAGCAGGACAGGGGTAGGGTACGAGCAGTACTTC,CASRTGVGYEQYF
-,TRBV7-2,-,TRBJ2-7,TGTGCCAGCAACGGAGGCTTATACGAGCAGTACTTC,CASNGGLYEQYF
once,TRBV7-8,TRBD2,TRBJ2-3,TGTGCCAGCAGCGGTAGCGGGAGGGCCGTAGATACGCAGTATTTT,CASSGSGRAVDTQYF
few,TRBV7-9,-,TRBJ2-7,TGTGCCAGCAGCTTTAGTGTTCTCGGCTCCTACGAGCAGTACTTC,CASSFSVLGSYEQYF
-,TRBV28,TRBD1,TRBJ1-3,TGTGCCAGCAGTTCAGGACAGGCTGGTGGAAACACCATATATTTT,CASSSGQAGGNTIYF
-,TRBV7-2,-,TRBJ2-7,TGTGCCAGCAGCCCCCAGGGGGGCTCCTACGAGCAGTACTTC,CASSPQGGSYEQYF
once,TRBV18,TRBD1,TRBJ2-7,TGTGCCAGCTCACCACAGGGACAGGGGGCCCACGAGCAGTACTTC,CASSPQGQGAHEQYF
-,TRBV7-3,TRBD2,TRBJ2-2,TGTGCCAGCAGGAGAGCCCGGACTAGCGTGAACACCGGGGAGCTGTTTTTT,CASRRARTSVNTGELFF
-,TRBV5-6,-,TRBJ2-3,TGTGCCAGCAGCTCCCCGCAGGAGCCGGTCACAGATACGCAGTATTTT,CASSSPQEPVTDTQYF
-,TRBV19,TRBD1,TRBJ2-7,TGTGCCAGTAGCGGATGGGGACAGGGGGAGCGCGAGCAGTACTTC,CASSGWGQGEREQYF
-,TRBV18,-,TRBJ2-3,TGTGCCAGCTCCTCCGACGGTACAGATACGCAGTATTTT,CASSSDGTDTQYF
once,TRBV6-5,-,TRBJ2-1,TGTGCCAGCAGTTTCCGTCTAGCGAGCGTTGAGCAGTTCTTC,CASSFRLASVEQFF
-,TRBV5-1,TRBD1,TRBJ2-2,TGCGCCAGCAGCAGGGGGCAGGACGGGGAGCTGTTTTTT,CASSRGQDGELFF
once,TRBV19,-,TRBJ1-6,TGTGCCAGTAGTAATCTGGACAGCTATTCACCCCTCCACTTT,CASSNLDSYSPLHF